This TCR beta chain originates from a study of early T cells in non-severe SARS-CoV-2 infection. Study-wide context: Chains from this unsorted whole-blood bulk RNA could not be paired.

Overall study results and limits: Matching results from VDJdb favored anti-spike CD8 responses, leaving private and CD4 specificities undetected.

Concerning this clonotype itself: What it binds is not known.

Individual cDNA molecules were tagged with unique molecular identifiers. MiXCR was run by TCRdb on the 5' RACE reads, yielding one entry per CDR3 protein. Among roughly 51,000 distinct CDR3 sequences, around 7.7% were seen once, and the ten largest hold approximately 5%. The sample comprised whole blood. This clonotype was obtained from an adult who was a healthcare worker with PCR-confirmed SARS-CoV-2 infection or an uninfected control (not recorded which).

The CDR3 nucleotides are TGCAGCACACTTTCGGGACATCAGGAGACCCAGTACTTC. The encoded protein is CSTLSGHQETQYF. This sequence joins TRBV29-1 and TRBJ2-5; TRBD1 might be the D (6 bases). The CDR3 has 13 amino acids. In germline, CDR1 is SQVTM, CDR2 ANQGSEA. V was clipped by 8 bases and J by 5 bases, with 18 bases between them.